The entry below describes one T cell receptor (beta chain). One entry per CDR3 protein results from TCRdb running MiXCR on the 5' RACE reads. This sample has 450,000 to 650,000 distinct CDR3 sequences, with around 15% found just once. The sample is drawn from a study of identical twins. The CDR3 is 17 residues long. Germline CDR1 ENHRY, CDR2 SYGVKD. V dropped 6 bases and J dropped 4; count of bases not matched to a gene: 12. The same data also contributed to another study, on yellow fever vaccine responses in identical twins.

This TCR came from a woman aged 18 to 35 in good health. Specimen: CD4+ T cells sorted from blood. V usage is TRBV10-3 and J usage is TRBJ2-2; TRBD1 matches 9 bases. The CDR3 spells CAIRPVRTGEGTGELFF. The CDR3 coding sequence is TGTGCCATCAGGCCAGTTAGGACAGGGGAAGGCACCGGGGAGCTGTTTTTT.